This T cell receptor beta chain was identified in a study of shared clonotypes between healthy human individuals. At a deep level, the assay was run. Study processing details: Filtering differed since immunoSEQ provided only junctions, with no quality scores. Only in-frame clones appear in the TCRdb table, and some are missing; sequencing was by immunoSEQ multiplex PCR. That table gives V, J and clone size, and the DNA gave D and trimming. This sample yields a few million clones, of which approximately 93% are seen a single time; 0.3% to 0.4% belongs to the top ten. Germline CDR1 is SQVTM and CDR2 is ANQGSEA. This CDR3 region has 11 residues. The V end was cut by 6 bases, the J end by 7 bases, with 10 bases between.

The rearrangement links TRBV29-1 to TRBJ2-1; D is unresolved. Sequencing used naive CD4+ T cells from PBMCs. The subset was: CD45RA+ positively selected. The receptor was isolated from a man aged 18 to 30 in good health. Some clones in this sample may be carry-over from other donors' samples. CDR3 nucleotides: TGCAGCGTAGCCACTGGGAATGAGCAGTTCTTC. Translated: CSVATGNEQFF.